The T cell receptor beta chain under discussion was sequenced for a study of shared clonotypes between healthy human individuals. TCRdb's table, derived via immunoSEQ multiplex PCR, lists solely in-frame clones and lacks some. This sample has approximately 600,000 clones, with roughly 96% found just once. Naive CD8 cells were CD45RO-negative, positively selected for CCR7, excluding terminally differentiated effector memory CD45RA+ cells. V lost 5 bases and J lost 9; bases outside the gene matches: 9. The CDR3 runs to 14 residues. Germline V gene sequence: CDR1 MDHEN, CDR2 SYDVKM. This clonotype originated in a young woman in good health. The sample was naive CD8+ T cells sorted from blood. The chain is built from TRBV28 and TRBJ2-7; 11 bases match TRBD1. The CDR3, as DNA: TGTGCCAGCAGTCCCCCGGGACAGGGGGTGGGGCAGTACTTC. Protein sequence: CASSPPGQGVGQYF.